Below are 25 T cell receptor beta chains sequenced from a single sample in a study of T-cell reconstitution after alpha-beta-depleted transplantation in children. Unique molecular identifiers were used to barcode this TCRbeta library. TCRdb redid the calling of the PCR reads with MiXCR, one entry per CDR3 protein. This table holds 150,000 to 200,000 distinct CDR3 sequences, roughly 6.3% found once. Sequenced here: PBMCs, sampled before TCRalphabeta/CD19-depleted stem cell transplant. The origin of the receptors is a girl under three years old with combined immunodeficiency, due to receive a stem cell transplant.

The rearrangement joins TRBV2 to TRBJ1-5, with D uncertain. The germline V gene encodes CDR1 SNHLY and CDR2 FYNNEI. The V end was cut by 4 bases, the J end by 0 bases, with 10 bases between. CDR3 length equals 15 residues. The CDR3 loop is CASSGTLYSNQPQHF. In DNA, the CDR3 is TGTGCCAGCAGTGGAACACTCTATAGCAATCAGCCCCAGCATTTT.

V gene TRBV9 combines with J gene TRBJ2-1; D is ambiguous. Trimming removed 0 bases from V and 5 bases from J, with 9 bases in between. Germline V gene sequence: CDR1 SGDLS, CDR2 YYNGEE. The CDR3 is 14 amino acids. CDR3 DNA: TGTGCCAGCAGCGTAGCTGGGGTGAACAATGAGCAGTTCTTC. It encodes CASSVAGVNNEQFF.

The chain couples TRBV5-1 to TRBJ2-3; D remains ambiguous. V was clipped by 7 bases and J by 0 bases, with 12 bases between them. Looked up from germline, CDR1 is SGHRS and CDR2 is YFSETQ. The CDR3 runs to 14 residues. The CDR3 protein is CASARSSSTDTQYF. CDR3 bases: TGCGCCAGCGCCCGGAGTTCTAGCACAGATACGCAGTATTTT. The full variable domain, with the rest looked up from reference TRBV5-1 and TRBJ2-3, is KAGVTQTPRYLIKTRGQQVTLSCSPISGHRSVSWYQQTPGQGLQFLFEYFSETQRNKGNFPGRFSGRQFSNSRSEMNVSTLELGDSALYLCASARSSSTDTQYFGPGTRLTVL.

There are many counts of this clonotype. This chain connects TRBV7-2 to TRBJ2-1; TRBD2 matches 9 bases. CDR1 is SGHTA and CDR2 is FQGNSA in the germline V gene. This CDR3 is built from 15 residues. Trimming removed 5 bases from V and 4 bases from J; junction bases left unmatched: 6. DNA for the CDR3: TGTGCCAGCAGCCTAAGCGGGAGGATGTACAATGAGCAGTTCTTC. It translates to CASSLSGRMYNEQFF.

This clonotype occurred many times. The rearrangement uses TRBV29-1 and TRBJ2-6; 8 nucleotides line up with TRBD1. Germline loops: CDR1 SQVTM, CDR2 ANQGSEA. V lost 4 bases and J lost 4; bases outside the gene matches: 12. The CDR3 runs 17 residues. Here the CDR3 reads CSVAGQGVFSGANVLTF. The CDR3 region has the DNA TGCAGCGTTGCCGGACAGGGAGTATTTTCAGGGGCCAACGTCCTGACTTTC.

This clonotype was observed at least ten times. The rearrangement joins TRBV4-2 to TRBJ2-1; 9 bases match TRBD2. Germline loops: CDR1 LGHNA, CDR2 YNFKEQ. V lost 0 bases and J lost 2; bases outside the gene matches: 8. The CDR3 runs to 18 residues. CDR3 sequence: CASSQDLEREDPYNEQFF. CDR3 nucleotides: TGTGCCAGCAGCCAAGATTTAGAGCGGGAGGACCCCTACAATGAGCAGTTCTTC.

This clonotype has a count of ten or more. V is TRBV20-1 and J is TRBJ1-5; D unresolved. CDR1 and CDR2 (germline): DFQATT, SNEGSKA (reference sequence). Trimming cost V 4 bases and J 4 bases, with 20 bases left between them. The CDR3 loop spans 16 amino acids. The CDR3 sequence: CSAIDVKGFLNQPQHF. Written as DNA, the CDR3 is TGCAGTGCTATTGATGTCAAGGGATTCCTAAATCAGCCCCAGCATTTT.

This clonotype has a count of ten or more. The rearrangement joins TRBV7-2 to TRBJ2-5, with D maybe TRBD2 (6 bases). CDR3 size: 15 residues. Germline-derived CDR1 and CDR2 are SGHTA and FQGNSA. V lost 6 bases and J 0 bases, leaving 14 bases between the germline ends. CDR3 protein: CASRALALNQETQYF. CDR3 DNA: TGTGCCAGCAGAGCTCTAGCGCTGAACCAAGAGACCCAGTACTTC.

This clonotype was seen at least ten times. V is TRBV29-1 and J is TRBJ1-2; no firm D call. The V and J ends lost 0 bases and 7 bases respectively, with 12 bases between them. This CDR3 contains 13 residues. Germline V lookup: CDR1 SQVTM, CDR2 ANQGSEA. CDR3 DNA: TGCAGCGTTGAAGATCCCATGTTGTTTGGCTACACCTTC. It codes for CSVEDPMLFGYTF.

This clonotype was observed many times. The rearrangement uses TRBV10-3 and TRBJ2-3; D gene ambiguous. V lost 0 bases and J 5 bases, leaving 3 bases between the germline ends. The CDR3 loop spans 12 amino acids. CDR1 ENHRY and CDR2 SYGVKD come from the germline V gene. The CDR3: CAISESVDTQYF. In DNA form, the CDR3 reads TGTGCCATCAGTGAGTCTGTAGATACGCAGTATTTT.

This clonotype has a handful of counts. This chain uses TRBV18 with TRBJ2-3; D is unclear. This CDR3 contains 13 residues. The germline CDR1 and CDR2 sequences are KGHSH and LQKENI. With 1 base removed from V and 2 bases from J, the gap between germline ends came to 4 bases. The CDR3 nucleotides read TGTGCCAGCTCACCACTTCACACAGATACGCAGTATTTT. The encoded protein is CASSPLHTDTQYF.

In this sample, this clonotype turned up many times. This chain joins TRBV10-3 and TRBJ2-2; D remains ambiguous. Trimming took 6 bases from V and 1 from J, leaving 3 bases between them. Per the germline V gene, CDR1 is ENHRY and CDR2 is SYGVKD. The CDR3 has 12 residues. The CDR3 region is CAIRKNTGELFF. CDR3 DNA: TGTGCCATCAGAAAGAACACCGGGGAGCTGTTTTTT.

The chain employs TRBV15 and TRBJ2-1; 8 nucleotides match TRBD1. The CDR3 spans 13 residues. Trimming cost V 6 bases and J 5 bases; bases outside gene matches: 3. Per germline, CDR1 LNHNV and CDR2 YYDKDF (reference sequence). The CDR3 loop is CATRGTGDNEQFF. CDR3 DNA sequence: TGTGCCACCAGAGGGACAGGCGACAATGAGCAGTTCTTC. Using reference TRBV15 and TRBJ2-1 for the parts outside the CDR3, the full variable domain is DAMVIQNPRYQVTQFGKPVTLSCSQTLNHNVMYWYQQKSSQAPKLLFHYYDKDFNNEADTPDNFQSRRPNTSFCFLDIRSPGLGDTAMYLCATRGTGDNEQFFGPGTRLTVL.

Many counts were recorded for this clonotype. The V and J genes are TRBV14 and TRBJ2-4; tentatively, D is TRBD2 (5 bases). Germline V CDR1 and CDR2: SGHDN, FVKESK. The CDR3 has 13 amino acids. V lost 0 bases and J 8 bases, leaving 8 bases between the germline ends. The CDR3 reads CASSQDEGHIQYF. DNA for the CDR3: TGTGCCAGCAGCCAAGATGAGGGTCACATTCAGTACTTC.

At least ten counts were recorded for this clonotype. The chain carries TRBV6-2 or TRBV6-3 and TRBJ2-1, with 8 positions matching TRBD2. Germline CDR1 MNHEY, CDR2 SVGEGT. V shed 4 bases and J 1 base; nucleotides not matched to a gene: 12. This CDR3 contains 18 residues. CDR3 sequence: CASSSVGREAISYNEQFF. CDR3 nucleotide sequence: TGTGCCAGCAGTTCGGTTGGGCGGGAGGCCATATCCTACAATGAGCAGTTCTTC.

This clonotype was seen more than once but under ten times. V usage is TRBV25-1 and J usage is TRBJ2-2, with 8 bases fitting TRBD1. Per the germline V gene, CDR1 is MGHDK and CDR2 is SYGVNS. The CDR3 sequence is 18 residues long. V lost 4 bases and J lost 0; bases outside the gene matches: 10. The CDR3, as DNA: TGTGCCAGCAGTGGGTGGGCAGGGGGCAACGCGAACACCGGGGAGCTGTTTTTT. It is translated as CASSGWAGGNANTGELFF. Full variable domain (remainder filled in from reference TRBV25-1 and TRBJ2-2): EADIYQTPRYLVIGTGKKITLECSQTMGHDKMYWYQQDPGMELHLIHYSYGVNSTEKGDLSSESTVSRIRTEHFPLTLESARPSHTSQYLCASSGWAGGNANTGELFFGEGSRLTVL.

This clonotype was seen ten or more times. The V and J genes are TRBV7-2 and TRBJ2-5; no reliable D call. This CDR3 has 14 residues. Germline V gives CDR1 SGHTA, CDR2 FQGNSA. V lost 4 bases to trimming and J lost 5 bases, with 14 bases between them. CDR3 region: CASSSGFPFETQYF. Written as DNA, the CDR3 is TGTGCCAGCAGCTCAGGCTTTCCGTTTGAGACCCAGTACTTC.

This clonotype has ten or more counts. The rearrangement uses TRBV20-1 and TRBJ2-3, with 9 bases aligning to TRBD2. The CDR3 is made up of 13 amino acids. V dropped 3 bases and J dropped 3; count of bases not matched to a gene: 1. Germline CDR1 and CDR2: DFQATT and SNEGSKA (reference sequence). The CDR3 region is CSASSGGTDTQYF. The CDR3 region has the DNA TGCAGTGCTAGTAGCGGGGGAACAGATACGCAGTATTTT.

In its sample, this clonotype was seen many times. CDR3 bases: TGTGCAATAGAGGGGAGGTCAGATACGCAGTATTTT. Translation gives CAIEGRSDTQYF. The chain uses TRBV12-3 or TRBV12-4 and TRBJ2-3, with D possibly TRBD2 on 6 matching bases. The CDR3 spans 12 residues.

A remark on this clonotype: A much larger clone sits a single nucleotide away, making a read error possible. The chain has TRBV7-8 and TRBJ2-7; TRBD2 is a possible D gene (5 bases). The germline gives CDR1 SGHVS, CDR2 FQNEAQ. CDR3 length: 13 amino acids. The CDR3 DNA sequence: TGTGTCAGCAGTGGAGCGGTCTCCTACGAGCAGTACTTC. As protein: CVSSGAVSYEQYF. Variable domain in full (rest from reference TRBV7-8 and TRBJ2-7): GAGVSQSPRYKVAKRGQDVALRCDPISGHVSLFWYQQALGQGPEFLTYFQNEAQLDKSGLPSDRFFAERPEGSVSTLKIQRTQQEDSAVYLCVSSGAVSYEQYFGPGTRLTVT.

This clonotype was found many times. The chain employs TRBV3-1 and TRBJ2-5; D gene ambiguous. The CDR3 contains 18 residues. V lost 1 base, J lost 4 bases, and 22 bases lay in between. Germline loops: CDR1 LGHDT, CDR2 YNNKEL (reference sequence). The CDR3 nucleotides are TGTGCCAGCAGCCAAGCCCTATCGCTCAAGTGGGTGCTAGAGACCCAGTACTTC. Its protein product is CASSQALSLKWVLETQYF.

This clonotype was observed a few times. The chain uses TRBV7-2 and TRBJ1-2; a possible D gene is TRBD1 (5 bases). The CDR3 runs 15 residues. Germline assignment: CDR1 SGHTA and CDR2 FQGNSA. V lost 5 bases, J lost 8 bases, and 21 bases lay in between. CDR3 amino acids: CASSLRGVGALGYTF. In nucleotides, the CDR3 is TGTGCCAGCAGCCTCAGAGGGGTTGGAGCGCTCGGCTACACCTTC.

This clonotype was seen many times. This rearrangement joins TRBV18 to TRBJ1-1; no clear D gene. Germline assignment: CDR1 KGHSH and CDR2 LQKENI. This CDR3 has 13 residues. V lost 4 bases to trimming and J lost 0 bases, with 6 bases between them. As DNA, the CDR3 is TGTGCCAGCTCACGGTGGGTGAACACTGAAGCTTTCTTT. This sequence encodes CASSRWVNTEAFF.

In this sample, this clonotype turned up many times. This chain uses TRBV19 with TRBJ1-1, with 7 bases lining up with TRBD1. The junction had 6 bases not matched to a gene; V was cut back by 5 bases and J by 3 bases. Germline values: CDR1 LNHDA, CDR2 SQIVND (reference sequence). This CDR3 region has 14 residues. The DNA of the CDR3 is TGTGCCAGTAGTTCTATAACAGGGGACACTGAAGCTTTCTTT. Encoded protein: CASSSITGDTEAFF.

The J gene is TRBJ2-7, the V gene TRBV20-1, with D tentatively TRBD1 (5 bases). The CDR3 totals 16 residues. From germline, CDR1 is DFQATT and CDR2 SNEGSKA (reference sequence). The germline V and J ends were trimmed by 0 bases and 3 bases, with 18 bases remaining between them. This CDR3 is CSARDSRPPGFYEQYF. The DNA for the CDR3 is TGCAGTGCTAGAGATAGTAGGCCTCCAGGGTTCTACGAGCAGTACTTC.